This is a list of T cell receptor beta chains from one sample in a study of control samples from healthy donors and cancer patients. Libraries were prepared by immunoSEQ multiplex PCR; TCRdb keeps only in-frame clonotypes and omits some of them. The table shows 60,000 to 75,000 clones, with over 85% occurring only once. The sample taken for sequencing was PBMCs. The receptor set was obtained from a man in his sixties with colorectal cancer. Both conserved end residues are part of each CDR3. D genes are given only for firm matches.

V gene	D gene	J gene	CDR3 length	CDR3 DNA	CDR3 protein
TRBV3-1/TRBV3-2	TRBD2	TRBJ2-3	16	TGTGCCAGCAGCCACAGCGGGGGCCGGAGCACAGATACGCAGTATTTT	CASSHSGGRSTDTQYF
TRBV28	.	TRBJ1-5	15	TGTGCCAGCCTCACATTCCAGGGAGGTTTTCAGCCCCAGCATTTT	CASLTFQGGFQPQHF
TRBV29-1	.	TRBJ2-3	15	TGCAGCGTTGCTCCGACTACCCTATTCACAGATACGCAGTATTTT	CSVAPTTLFTDTQYF
TRBV3-1/TRBV3-2	TRBD1	TRBJ2-2	15	TGTGCCAGCAGCCAAACAGGGGGATTCGCCGGGGAGCTGTTTTTT	CASSQTGGFAGELFF
TRBV15	.	TRBJ1-5	16	TGTGCCACCAGCAGAGATAGTGGAGGGAGCAATCAGCCCCAGCATTTT	CATSRDSGGSNQPQHF
TRBV19	.	TRBJ2-6	14	TGTGCCAGTAGTCGGGTTGCGGGGGCCAACGTCCTGACTTTC	CASSRVAGANVLTF
TRBV6-5	.	TRBJ1-3	14	TGTGCCAGCAGTCAAAGCTTCTCTGGAAACACCATATATTTT	CASSQSFSGNTIYF
TRBV10-2	TRBD1	TRBJ1-2	15	TGCGCCAGCAGGGGTCTTGGACAGGGACAGAATGGCTACACCTTC	CASRGLGQGQNGYTF
TRBV7-2	TRBD1	TRBJ2-2	15	TGTGCCAGCAGCACCGGGACAGGGGGCCCCGGGGAGCTGTTTTTT	CASSTGTGGPGELFF
TRBV19	TRBD2	TRBJ2-1	18	TGTGCCAGTAGTATAGGACTAGCGGGGGGGCGGATCTACAATGAGCAGTTCTTC	CASSIGLAGGRIYNEQFF
TRBV18	.	TRBJ2-1	12	TGTGCCAGCTCACCCCTAATAGCGGAGCAGTTCTTC	CASSPLIAEQFF